The 23 T cell receptor beta chains given below trace back to one sample, sequenced in a study of blood T cell repertoires in COVID-19. Assay: immunoSEQ multiplex PCR; the TCRdb copy retains only in-frame clones and omits some. The repertoire has about 120,000 clones, over 70% of them found once; the top ten carry 25% to 35%. Sequenced material: peripheral blood. These TCRs come from a woman in her 70s with acute or convalescent COVID-19.

This chain connects TRBV2 to TRBJ1-1, with D perhaps TRBD1 (5 bases). The CDR3 totals 15 residues. Trimming left V 7 bases short and J 3 bases short, with 18 bases between. Germline V gives CDR1 SNHLY, CDR2 FYNNEI. Here the CDR3 reads CASTPSGGADTEAFF. For the CDR3, the DNA is TGTGCCAGCACGCCATCAGGCGGGGCCGACACTGAAGCTTTCTTT. Drawing the rest from reference TRBV2 and TRBJ1-1, the complete variable domain is EPEVTQTPSHQVTQMGQEVILRCVPISNHLYFYWYRQILGQKVEFLVSFYNNEISEKSEIFDDQFSVERPDGSNFTLKIRSTKLEDSAMYFCASTPSGGADTEAFFGQGTRLTVV.

This chain connects TRBV11-2 to TRBJ2-7, with 9 bases aligning to TRBD1. Germline CDR1 SGHAT, CDR2 FQNNGV. V lost 5 bases and J lost 6; bases outside the gene matches: 11. The CDR3 length is 15 residues. CDR3 sequence (DNA): TGTGCCAGCAGCGCTACCGGGACAGGGAGGGTCGAGCAGTACTTC. Residues: CASSATGTGRVEQYF.

The gene calls are TRBV6-5 and TRBJ1-2; 8 bases match TRBD1. J lost 4 bases, V lost 5 bases, and 3 bases had no gene match. This CDR3 contains 13 residues. Per the germline V gene, CDR1 is MNHEY and CDR2 is SVGAGI. The CDR3 loop is CASSKQGVYGYTF. In nucleotides, the CDR3 is TGTGCCAGCAGTAAACAGGGGGTCTATGGCTACACCTTC.

This clone was seen a single time. The CDR3 region has the DNA TGCGCCAGCAGCCAAGAAAGGACACCCGAGCGACCCCAGCATTTT. Protein product: CASSQERTPERPQHF. This chain joins TRBV4-1 and TRBJ1-5, with D perhaps matching TRBD1 (5 bases). The CDR3 is made up of 15 amino acids. Trimming took 0 bases from V and 10 from J, leaving 16 bases between them. Germline V lookup: CDR1 MGHRA, CDR2 YSYEKL.

The V gene is TRBV9, the J gene TRBJ2-3; D gene ambiguous. Deletions cut 0 bases from V and 5 bases from J, with 4 bases between. Germline V CDR1 and CDR2: SGDLS, YYNGEE. The CDR3 sequence is 12 residues long. The CDR3 is CASSVGEDTQYF. CDR3 DNA: TGTGCCAGCAGCGTAGGAGAAGATACGCAGTATTTT.

The CDR3: CASSLAPGQQETQYF. CDR3 in DNA: TGTGCCAGCAGTTTGGCCCCGGGACAGCAAGAGACCCAGTACTTC. The chain joins TRBV28 to TRBJ2-5, with TRBD1 matching over 7 bases. Germline CDR1 is MDHEN and CDR2 is SYDVKM. Trimming cost V 3 bases and J 2 bases; bases outside gene matches: 6. This CDR3 region has 15 residues.

V usage is TRBV3-1 (or the pseudogene TRBV3-2) and J usage is TRBJ1-3, with a possible D match to TRBD1 (5 bases). The V and J ends lost 4 bases and 4 bases respectively, with 11 bases between them. The CDR3 is 14 amino acids. Germline CDR1 and CDR2: LGHDT and YNNKEL (reference sequence). This chain's CDR3 is CASSPPSGGNTIYF. CDR3 DNA sequence: TGTGCCAGCAGCCCCCCTTCAGGGGGAAACACCATATATTTT.

V usage is TRBV7-2 and J usage is TRBJ2-4, with 12 positions matching TRBD2. CDR1 is SGHTA and CDR2 is FQGNSA in the germline V gene. The CDR3 spans 19 residues. Trimming cost V 6 bases and J 8 bases; bases outside gene matches: 20. The CDR3 loop reads CASSDTGAAALAGGHIQYF. The CDR3 coding sequence is TGTGCCAGCAGTGATACAGGGGCGGCGGCACTAGCGGGGGGACACATTCAGTACTTC.

This clone was seen just once. CDR3 sequence: CASSSGQDNSPLHF. CDR3 nucleotide sequence: TGTGCCAGCTCTTCGGGACAGGATAATTCACCCCTCCACTTT. The chain recombines TRBV6-5 with TRBJ1-6; 8 nucleotides match TRBD1. There are 14 residues in the CDR3. Per germline, CDR1 MNHEY and CDR2 SVGAGI. V trimming: 8 bases; J trimming: 5 bases; junction bases outside the gene matches: 5.

Only a few counts were recorded for this clone. The rearrangement joins TRBV19 to TRBJ1-5, with D possibly TRBD1 on 5 matching bases. Per germline, CDR1 LNHDA and CDR2 SQIVND (reference sequence). This CDR3 has 14 residues. As DNA, the CDR3 is TGTGGATCAGGCAGGGAGGGATCGTATCAGCCCCAGCATTTT. Translation: CGSGREGSYQPQHF.

The V and J genes are TRBV27 and TRBJ1-2; 7 positions agree with TRBD1. The CDR3 contains 15 residues. Unmatched junction bases numbered 6, after V lost 3 bases and J lost 2 bases. Germline V gives CDR1 MNHEY, CDR2 SMNVEV (reference sequence). CDR3 in amino acids: CASSLEPRGNYGYTF. CDR3 in DNA: TGTGCCAGCAGTTTGGAACCCAGGGGGAACTATGGCTACACCTTC.

The chain combines TRBV6-5 with TRBJ1-2; 8 bases align to TRBD1. The germline V gene encodes CDR1 MNHEY and CDR2 SVGAGI. With V trimmed by 6 bases and J by 7 bases, 1 base remained unmatched. This CDR3 spans 11 amino acids. The DNA of the CDR3 is TGTGCCAGCAGGGACAGGGCTGGCTACACCTTC. Protein sequence: CASRDRAGYTF.

This clone was observed a handful of times. As DNA, the CDR3 is TGTGCCAGCAGCTTCTATGGGGCGGCCAGCGAGCAGTACTTC. This gives the protein CASSFYGAASEQYF. This sequence joins TRBV11-3 and TRBJ2-7; TRBD1 is a possible D gene (5 bases). The CDR3 has 14 amino acids. The germline V gene encodes CDR1 SGHNT and CDR2 YENEEA. The V gene lost 3 bases and the J gene lost 6 bases, with 15 bases spanning the gap.

The gene calls are TRBV6-2 or TRBV6-3 and TRBJ1-5, with 7 bases that match TRBD1. Trimming at V came to 5 bases and at J to 6 bases, leaving 4 bases not matched to a gene. Germline CDR1 is MNHEY and CDR2 is SVGEGT. This CDR3 is built from 13 residues. The CDR3 nucleotides read TGTGCCAGCAGTCCGCAGGGGGGTCAGCCCCAGCATTTT. Translating it yields CASSPQGGQPQHF.

The genes are TRBV28 and TRBJ2-3; the D is unclear. The germline V gene has CDR1 MDHEN and CDR2 SYDVKM. Trimming took off 4 bases at V and 4 bases at J, with 12 bases between the two ends. The CDR3 runs 14 residues. The chain's CDR3 is CASSSTSVSDTQYF. CDR3 sequence (DNA): TGTGCCAGCAGTTCAACCTCAGTTTCAGATACGCAGTATTTT.

The chain joins TRBV5-1 to TRBJ2-5; D gene ambiguous. Germline V gene lookup returns CDR1 SGHRS and CDR2 YFSETQ. The ends were cut back, 1 base at V and 1 base at J, with 5 bases in the middle. The CDR3 consists of 13 residues. The CDR3 loop reads CASSLPSQETQYF. CDR3 nucleotide sequence: TGCGCCAGCAGCTTGCCTTCCCAAGAGACCCAGTACTTC.

This chain's CDR3 is CATLEEDRWPYQPQHF. CDR3 bases: TGTGCCACCTTAGAGGAAGACAGGTGGCCATACCAGCCCCAGCATTTT. The rearrangement uses TRBV24-1 and TRBJ1-5; D perhaps matches TRBD1 (6 bases). The CDR3 length is 16 residues. V was pared by 9 bases and J by 7 bases, with 24 bases between. Per germline, CDR1 KGHDR and CDR2 SFDVKD.

The V gene is TRBV28, the J gene TRBJ1-5; the D is unclear. This CDR3 has 11 amino acids. Germline V gene sequence: CDR1 MDHEN, CDR2 SYDVKM. V lost 4 bases and J 9 bases, leaving 7 bases between the germline ends. The CDR3 spells CASSWLSPQHF. CDR3 in DNA: TGTGCCAGCAGTTGGCTCTCGCCCCAGCATTTT.

On this clone itself: The junction shows a germline mismatch at one end, possibly a read error. V and J are TRBV9 and TRBJ1-6; TRBD1 aligns across 9 bases. Germline V CDR1 and CDR2: SGDLS, YYNGEE. The CDR3 covers 14 residues. The CDR3 DNA sequence: TGTGCCAGCAGCGTAGCTTCCAGGACAGGGGTTTTAGGGTTT. Its translation is CASSVASRTGVLGF.

The chain combines TRBV18 with TRBJ1-2; D may be TRBD1 (6 bases). This CDR3 is built from 16 residues. CDR1 and CDR2 from the germline V gene are KGHSH and LQKENI. Deletions cut 0 bases from V and 5 bases from J, with 16 bases between. CDR3 sequence: CASSPPSSQGSYGYTF. CDR3 coding DNA: TGTGCCAGCTCACCACCGAGTAGTCAGGGGAGTTATGGCTACACCTTC.

The chain is built from TRBV2 and TRBJ1-4; possible D gene TRBD1, 5 bases. Trimming took 3 bases from V and 4 from J, leaving 12 bases between them. Germline lookup yields CDR1 SNHLY and CDR2 FYNNEI. The CDR3 loop spans 15 amino acids. CDR3 nucleotide sequence: TGTGCCAGCAGTGACGGGGGACCCCGTAATGAAAAACTGTTTTTT. Encoded protein: CASSDGGPRNEKLFF. The complete variable domain, with remaining parts taken from reference TRBV2 and TRBJ1-4, reads EPEVTQTPSHQVTQMGQEVILRCVPISNHLYFYWYRQILGQKVEFLVSFYNNEISEKSEIFDDQFSVERPDGSNFTLKIRSTKLEDSAMYFCASSDGGPRNEKLFFGSGTQLSVL.

The rearrangement uses TRBV5-1 and TRBJ2-3; no clear D. The CDR3 contains 14 residues. Deletions cut 5 bases from V and 3 bases from J, with 13 bases between. Germline V gives CDR1 SGHRS, CDR2 YFSETQ. CDR3 loop: CASRQTTLTDTQYF. DNA for the CDR3: TGCGCCAGCAGACAAACTACACTGACAGATACGCAGTATTTT.

V gene TRBV6-4 combines with J gene TRBJ2-6; D possibly corresponds to TRBD2 (7 bases). The CDR3 spans 18 residues. Trimming left V 2 bases short and J 3 bases short, with 17 bases between. CDR1 and CDR2 (germline): MRHNA, SNTAGT. CDR3 residues: CASSDAVGGRNGANVLTF. CDR3 DNA sequence: TGTGCCAGCAGTGACGCCGTGGGGGGGCGTAATGGGGCCAACGTCCTGACTTTC.